This T cell receptor beta chain was sequenced during a study of blood T cells in healthy people across ages. Combining a sample-barcoded 5' primer with a J-beta primer mix, a second PCR ran for 7 to 11 cycles. MiXCR, applied by TCRdb to the 5' RACE reads, yields one record per CDR3 protein. The table records 580,000 or so distinct CDR3 sequences, roughly 48% of them present only once. Looked up from germline, CDR1 is MNHEY and CDR2 is SVGAGI. The CDR3 runs 15 residues. Trimming cost V 0 bases and J 2 bases, with 10 bases left between them. The rearrangement uses TRBV6-5 and TRBJ1-2; D gene unclear. Sequencing was carried out using blood. The receptor was isolated from a man older than 75 in good health. Here the CDR3 DNA reads TGTGCCAGCAGTTACTCGCGCGCCACCAACTATGGCTACACCTTC. It is translated as CASSYSRATNYGYTF.